The sample holds many counts of the clone carrying this TCR beta chain. Antigen specificity is unknown. The iRepertoire nested amplicon-rescue multiplex PCR amplified TCR alpha and beta CDR3s from RNA. TCRdb re-called the multiplex PCR reads through MiXCR, storing one row per CDR3 protein. The sample includes approximately 89,000 distinct CDR3 sequences, less than 30% of them seen just once. These data come from a study of glioma-infiltrating T cells. The study's findings and limits: Only very few CDR3 sequences appeared in both tissue and blood. Gliomas, especially low-grade, showed above-expected tissue-blood divergence; non-neoplastic patients showed below.

Germline V CDR1 and CDR2: KGHSH, LQKENI. The length of the CDR3 is 16 residues. The J segment lost 5 bases and the V segment lost 2 bases, leaving 8 bases of the junction unmatched. The receptor was derived from a human donor with low-grade glioma or glioblastoma, undergoing nonglioma brain surgery, or in good health (not recorded which). Sequences were obtained from glioma tissue, nonneoplastic brain tissue, or PBMCs (not recorded which). The chain is built from TRBV18 and TRBJ2-7, with 11 positions matching TRBD2. CDR3 DNA sequence: TGTGCCAGCTCACCATTGGGGGGACTAGCGGTCAACGAGCAGTACTTC. As protein: CASSPLGGLAVNEQYF. Using reference TRBV18 and TRBJ2-7 for the parts outside the CDR3, the full variable domain is NAGVMQNPRHLVRRRGQEARLRCSPMKGHSHVYWYRQLPEEGLKFMVYLQKENIIDESGMPKERFSAEFPKEGPSILRIQQVVRGDSAAYFCASSPLGGLAVNEQYFGPGTRLTVT.